This TCR beta chain was documented in a study of T cell clonotyping in hematopoietic cell transplantation. The assay was immunoSEQ multiplex PCR, and TCRdb's table has in-frame clones only and misses some. The sample lists tens of thousands of clones, about 92% occurring once. The time point denotes: recipient sample about 28 days before transplant, after cytoreduction. On this clone: Its antigen is not known.

V dropped 4 bases and J dropped 8; count of bases not matched to a gene: 14. The germline gives CDR1 SGHRS, CDR2 YFSETQ. The CDR3 consists of 15 residues. Study-wide findings and caveats: Few recipient clonotypes overlapped donors; over 95% were de novo at given depth.

Sequenced material: peripheral blood mononuclear cells, taken before stem cell transplant. The TCR sequence derives from a man aged 50-59 years with acute myeloid leukemia. Some clones in this sample may be carry-over from other donors' samples. This chain connects TRBV5-1 to TRBJ1-2, with 7 bases matching TRBD1. CDR3 in DNA: TGCGCCAGCAGCCCTCGACAGGGAAGTGTCGGCGGCTACACCTTC. Translation: CASSPRQGSVGGYTF.